Below are 16 T cell receptor beta chains sequenced from a single sample in a study of T cell responses to AZD1222 COVID-19 vaccine. TCRdb keeps only in-frame clones here, not all; method: immunoSEQ multiplex PCR. Of roughly 120,000 clones in the sample, about 90% were seen once. The sample here was peripheral blood, taken on day 0 of AZD1222 vaccination. All receptors come from an adult in good health.

The CDR3: CASSVGVGTGISEQYF. The DNA of the CDR3 is TGTGCCAGCAGCGTAGGAGTCGGGACAGGGATCTCCGAGCAGTACTTC. The chain employs TRBV9 and TRBJ2-7, with 9 bases matching TRBD1. This CDR3 spans 16 amino acids. After removal of 0 bases from V and 6 bases from J, the junction contained 10 bases not matched to a gene. Germline CDR1 is SGDLS and CDR2 is YYNGEE.

CDR3: CASSPLTGYNEKLFF. As DNA, the CDR3 is TGTGCCAGTAGTCCCTTGACAGGTTATAATGAAAAACTGTTTTTT. The J gene is TRBJ1-4, the V gene TRBV19; D perhaps matches TRBD1 (6 bases). The CDR3 covers 15 residues. The V end lost 5 bases, the J end lost 4 bases, and 14 bases lay between the germline ends. Germline V lookup: CDR1 LNHDA, CDR2 SQIVND (reference sequence).

CDR3 in DNA: TGTGCCAGCAGTTCTACGTGGGACAGGGGTCAGGAAGGAAAACTGTTTTTT. It is translated as CASSSTWDRGQEGKLFF. The rearrangement joins TRBV28 to TRBJ1-4; TRBD1 matches at 10 bases. The CDR3 spans 17 residues. Germline CDR1 and CDR2: MDHEN and SYDVKM. Germline trimming cut 4 bases from V and 10 bases from J; bases unmatched to any gene: 15.

V and J are TRBV27 and TRBJ1-5, with TRBD1 matching over 7 bases. The CDR3 has 14 amino acids. The J segment lost 5 bases and the V segment lost 5 bases, leaving 6 bases of the junction unmatched. The germline V gene has CDR1 MNHEY and CDR2 SMNVEV (reference sequence). Written as DNA, the CDR3 is TGTGCCAGCAGTCCGGGACAGATTTATCAGCCCCAGCATTTT. It is translated as CASSPGQIYQPQHF.

This sequence joins TRBV9 and TRBJ1-2, with D possibly being TRBD1 (6 bases). The CDR3 consists of 16 residues. Germline V gives CDR1 SGDLS, CDR2 YYNGEE. The V end lost 0 bases, the J end lost 8 bases, and 20 bases lay between the germline ends. CDR3 in DNA: TGTGCCAGCAGCGTAGAGGTGTCAGGGGAAGCAAGAGGCTACACCTTC. Translating it yields CASSVEVSGEARGYTF.

The V call is TRBV27, the J call TRBJ2-5; 10 bases fit TRBD2. V gave up 4 bases and J gave up 5 bases; unmatched junction bases: 7. Germline CDR1 is MNHEY and CDR2 is SMNVEV (reference sequence). This CDR3 is 15 amino acids long. CDR3 nucleotides: TGTGCCAGCAGTTCTTGGACTAGCGGTTGGGAGACCCAGTACTTC. Protein sequence: CASSSWTSGWETQYF.

The V call is TRBV19, the J call TRBJ1-5; no definite D call. Germline V CDR1 and CDR2: LNHDA, SQIVND (reference sequence). V was clipped by 4 bases and J by 7 bases, with 14 bases between them. This CDR3 spans 14 amino acids. The CDR3 region is CASSRDERYQPQHF. The CDR3 nucleotides are TGTGCCAGTAGTAGGGATGAACGATACCAGCCCCAGCATTTT.

The CDR3 region is CASSDLQADSYTF. The DNA for the CDR3 is TGTGCCAGCAGTGATCTGCAGGCCGATAGCTACACCTTC. The chain couples TRBV2 to TRBJ1-2, with D uncertain. V shed 3 bases and J shed 9 bases, with 14 bases lying between them. The CDR3 has 13 amino acids. CDR1 and CDR2 from the germline V gene are SNHLY and FYNNEI. Complete variable domain (other parts from reference TRBV2 and TRBJ1-2): EPEVTQTPSHQVTQMGQEVILRCVPISNHLYFYWYRQILGQKVEFLVSFYNNEISEKSEIFDDQFSVERPDGSNFTLKIRSTKLEDSAMYFCASSDLQADSYTFGSGTRLTVV.

The rearrangement uses TRBV7-3 and TRBJ2-5; the match to TRBD1 covers 12 bases. Germline V CDR1 and CDR2: SGHTA, FQGTGA. The CDR3 is 16 residues long. The trim removed 5 bases at V and 5 bases at J, leaving 9 bases unmatched. The CDR3 DNA reads TGTGCCAGCAGCCAATCCGGGACAGGGGGCTGGGAGACCCAGTACTTC. It translates to CASSQSGTGGWETQYF.

V is TRBV7-2 and J is TRBJ1-2; D is uncertain. From germline, CDR1 is SGHTA and CDR2 FQGNSA. Between the trimmed V and J ends, which lost 5 bases and 4 bases, there was a span of 14 bases. The CDR3 contains 14 residues. The CDR3 spells CASSVVPEAYGYTF. The CDR3 DNA sequence: TGTGCCAGCAGCGTCGTCCCGGAGGCCTATGGCTACACCTTC.

The chain carries TRBV4-2 and TRBJ2-2, with 11 positions matching TRBD1. The CDR3 has 16 amino acids. The germline gives CDR1 LGHNA, CDR2 YNFKEQ. With V trimmed by 3 bases and J by 7 bases, 7 bases remained unmatched. This chain's CDR3 is CASSQSDRGRGGELFF. The CDR3 nucleotides are TGTGCCAGCAGCCAGTCGGACAGGGGGCGAGGCGGGGAGCTGTTTTTT.

This clone was seen only once. The V and J genes are TRBV18 and TRBJ2-7, with D perhaps TRBD1 (5 bases). The V gene's germline CDR1 is KGHSH and CDR2 LQKENI. The V gene lost 0 bases and the J gene lost 0 bases, with 6 bases spanning the gap. This CDR3 contains 14 residues. In nucleotides, the CDR3 is TGTGCCAGCTCACCACCTGACAGCTCCTACGAGCAGTACTTC. This encodes CASSPPDSSYEQYF.

The rearrangement uses TRBV7-2 and TRBJ1-2, with D unresolved. The CDR3 totals 13 residues. V shed 1 base and J shed 1 base, with 4 bases lying between them. Per germline, CDR1 SGHTA and CDR2 FQGNSA. The CDR3 loop reads CASSLGINYGYTF. CDR3 bases: TGTGCCAGCAGCTTAGGGATTAACTATGGCTACACCTTC.

CDR3 region: CASSFSSYEQYF. The CDR3 coding sequence is TGTGCCAGCAGTTTCTCCAGTTACGAGCAGTACTTC. V gene TRBV28 combines with J gene TRBJ2-7; D is undetermined. The CDR3 totals 12 residues. CDR1 and CDR2 (germline): MDHEN, SYDVKM. V was clipped by 3 bases and J by 4 bases, with 7 bases between them. Looking up the rest from reference TRBV28 and TRBJ2-7 gives the full variable domain: DVKVTQSSRYLVKRTGEKVFLECVQDMDHENMFWYRQDPGLGLRLIYFSYDVKMKEKGDIPEGYSVSREKKERFSLILESASTNQTSMYLCASSFSSYEQYFGPGTRLTVT.

The chain joins TRBV4-3 to TRBJ2-5; D is uncertain. CDR1 is LGHNA, CDR2 YSLEER, per germline. Trimming took 4 bases from V and 2 from J, leaving 11 bases between them. The CDR3 has 14 residues. The CDR3 sequence is CASSPAVSQETQYF. The CDR3 DNA follows: TGCGCCAGCAGCCCCGCCGTAAGTCAAGAGACCCAGTACTTC.

The rearrangement joins TRBV5-1 to TRBJ1-3; no clear D. The CDR3 length is 16 residues. CDR1 SGHRS and CDR2 YFSETQ come from the germline V gene. Trimming left V 2 bases short and J 0 bases short, with 12 bases between. The chain's CDR3 is CASSFGEEHSGNTIYF. The DNA of the CDR3 is TGCGCCAGCAGCTTTGGAGAGGAGCACTCTGGAAACACCATATATTTT.